The rows below give T cell receptor beta chains drawn from one sample of a study of identical twins. TCRdb reprocessed the 5' RACE reads with MiXCR, giving one entry per CDR3 protein. The repertoire holds 100,000 or so distinct CDR3 sequences, with 4.5% to 6.5% as singletons. The sample was memory T cells sorted from blood. The origin of the receptors is a woman aged 45-59 years in good health. CDR3s include the opening cysteine and the closing phenylalanine or tryptophan. The D gene is left open where the match is weak. The listing skips clone size in some rows; elsewhere it reads once, few, many or a size class.

>many|TRBJ1-4|-|TRBV3-1
CASSQEGSLGGEKLFF
TGTGCCAGCAGCCAAGAAGGGAGTTTAGGCGGCGAAAAACTGTTTTTT
>-|TRBJ2-7|-|TRBV2
CASSSAMRYEQYF
TGTGCCAGCAGTAGTGCTATGCGCTACGAGCAGTACTTC
>-|TRBJ2-1|-|TRBV3-1
CASSHLQGWKFF
TGTGCCAGCAGCCACCTACAGGGTTGGAAGTTCTTC
>many|TRBJ2-3|-|TRBV2
CASSELTDTQYF
TGTGCCAGCAGTGAACTCACAGATACGCAGTATTTT
>many|TRBJ2-5|-|TRBV27
CASSLMWTAQETQYF
TGTGCCAGCAGTTTGATGTGGACAGCCCAAGAGACCCAGTACTTC
>many|TRBJ2-7|-|TRBV10-2
CASSEQGGPSYEQYF
TGCGCCAGCAGTGAACAGGGCGGGCCTAGCTACGAGCAGTACTTC
>-|TRBJ1-6|TRBD1|TRBV11-2
CASSAGGTDASPLHF
TGTGCCAGCAGCGCAGGGGGCACAGATGCTTCACCCCTCCACTTT
>-|TRBJ2-4|-|TRBV28
CASRGPGNIQYF
TGTGCCAGCAGGGGCCCGGGGAACATTCAGTACTTC
>many|TRBJ1-1|-|TRBV12-3/TRBV12-4
CASSTGQGVPEAFF
TGTGCCAGCAGTACCGGACAAGGGGTCCCTGAAGCTTTCTTT
>many|TRBJ1-6|-|TRBV5-1
CASSLNRDNSPLHF
TGCGCCAGCAGCCTCAACAGAGATAATTCACCCCTCCACTTT
>many|TRBJ1-5|TRBD1|TRBV20-1
CSARSEGQNNQPQHF
TGCAGTGCTAGGAGCGAGGGACAGAACAATCAGCCCCAGCATTTT
>many|TRBJ2-5|TRBD1|TRBV6-2/TRBV6-3
CASSLITGGVLETQYF
TGTGCCAGCAGTTTGATCACAGGGGGCGTTTTGGAGACCCAGTACTTC
>many|TRBJ2-1|TRBD2|TRBV20-1
CSANPLADTYNEQFF
TGCAGTGCCAACCCCCTAGCGGATACCTACAATGAGCAGTTCTTC
>-|TRBJ2-2|-|TRBV11-1
CASSLLSGVNTGELFF
TGTGCCAGCAGCTTATTGTCCGGGGTGAACACCGGGGAGCTGTTTTTT
>-|TRBJ2-7|TRBD1|TRBV29-1
CSVGPDRGRPYEQYF
TGCAGCGTGGGGCCCGACAGGGGTCGTCCCTACGAGCAGTACTTC
>-|TRBJ1-4|-|TRBV25-1
CASSEIEGLFEKLFF
TGTGCCAGCAGTGAAATCGAGGGTTTATTTGAAAAACTGTTTTTT
>many|TRBJ1-1|-|TRBV7-2
CASSLDRVSTEAFF
TGTGCCAGCAGCTTAGACAGGGTGAGCACTGAAGCTTTCTTT
>many|TRBJ1-6|-|TRBV24-1
CATSDLGTSSYNSPLHF
TGTGCCACCAGTGATTTGGGGACGAGCTCCTATAATTCACCCCTCCACTTT
>many|TRBJ2-3|TRBD2|TRBV12-3/TRBV12-4
CASSFETGTSGSDTQYF
TGTGCCAGCAGTTTTGAAACCGGGACTAGCGGATCAGATACGCAGTATTTT
>few|TRBJ2-4|TRBD2|TRBV12-5
CASAVSGITKNIQYF
TGTGCTAGTGCCGTTAGCGGGATCACCAAAAACATTCAGTACTTC
>many|TRBJ1-5|-|TRBV5-1
CASSLGGTSNQPQHF
TGCGCCAGCAGCTTAGGCGGCACAAGCAATCAGCCCCAGCATTTT
>few|TRBJ1-1|-|TRBV12-1
CASSFAGAPEAFF
TGTGCCAGCAGCTTTGCTGGGGCCCCTGAAGCTTTCTTT
>many|TRBJ2-2|-|TRBV6-5
CASSSFVTGELFF
TGTGCCAGCAGTTCCTTCGTCACCGGGGAGCTGTTTTTT
>many|TRBJ2-5|TRBD1|TRBV7-8
CASSLDRVGETQYF
TGTGCCAGCAGCCTTGACAGGGTCGGCGAGACCCAGTACTTC
>many|TRBJ2-4|-|TRBV5-5
CASSLAAGAGIQYF
TGTGCCAGCAGCTTGGCGGCAGGGGCGGGCATTCAGTACTTC
>few|TRBJ1-4|TRBD1|TRBV28
CASSLRPGQGYEKLFF
TGTGCCAGCAGTTTGCGGCCGGGACAGGGATATGAAAAACTGTTTTTT
>few|TRBJ2-1|-|TRBV5-1
CASNRASVDEQFF
TGCGCCAGCAATAGGGCTTCCGTCGATGAGCAGTTCTTC
>many|TRBJ2-5|-|TRBV12-3/TRBV12-4
CASGWEETQYF
TGTGCCAGCGGGTGGGAAGAGACCCAGTACTTC
>-|TRBJ2-5|TRBD2|TRBV7-3
CASSLTSGRGETQYF
TGTGCCAGCAGCTTAACTAGCGGGAGAGGAGAGACCCAGTACTTC
>many|TRBJ2-1|TRBD2|TRBV7-2
CASSLRLAGAGEQFF
TGTGCCAGCAGCTTGCGTCTAGCGGGAGCTGGTGAGCAGTTCTTC
>many|TRBJ2-1|TRBD2|TRBV7-8
CASSGSSGLAPSYNEQFF
TGTGCCAGCAGCGGTTCTAGCGGGTTAGCACCTTCCTACAATGAGCAGTTCTTC
>many|TRBJ1-1|TRBD1|TRBV27
CASSQRGQGGTEAFF
TGTGCCAGCAGCCAGAGGGGACAGGGTGGAACTGAAGCTTTCTTT
>many|TRBJ2-5|TRBD2|TRBV9
CASSLGSAGGWETQYF
TGTGCCAGCAGCCTAGGATCGGCGGGAGGGTGGGAGACCCAGTACTTC
>many|TRBJ2-5|-|TRBV29-1
CSVGWTVGKKTQYF
TGCAGCGTTGGTTGGACAGTGGGAAAGAAGACCCAGTACTTC
>few|TRBJ2-1|-|TRBV5-1
CASRQRDSYNEQFF
TGCGCCAGCAGACAACGGGACTCCTACAATGAGCAGTTCTTC
>many|TRBJ1-1|-|TRBV21-1
CASSSPGQGSCWPNTEAFF
TGTGCCAGCAGCTCACCGGGACAGGGGTCTTGCTGGCCGAACACTGAAGCTTTCTTT
>many|TRBJ2-2|-|TRBV29-1
CSVRSSVEGGELFF
TGCAGCGTTCGGTCTTCTGTCGAGGGCGGGGAGCTGTTTTTT
>many|TRBJ2-7|TRBD2|TRBV5-6
CASSILREVISNEQYF
TGTGCCAGCAGTATACTGCGGGAGGTCATATCCAACGAGCAGTACTTC
>many|TRBJ1-1|-|TRBV7-3
CASSAHPNAEAFF
TGTGCCAGCAGCGCCCATCCTAACGCAGAAGCTTTCTTT
>many|TRBJ2-2|-|TRBV30
CAWSVDTGELFF
TGTGCCTGGAGTGTCGACACCGGGGAGCTGTTTTTT
>many|TRBJ2-7|TRBD2|TRBV12-3/TRBV12-4
CASSLSRRGILAGGNYEQYF
TGTGCCAGCAGTTTAAGCCGCCGGGGGATTCTAGCGGGAGGTAACTACGAGCAGTACTTC
>many|TRBJ2-1|-|TRBV20-1
CSARPLAVGDNEQFF
TGCAGTGCTCGACCCCTAGCTGTGGGGGACAATGAGCAGTTCTTC
>-|TRBJ1-6|-|TRBV27
CASSYDTAGSPLHF
TGTGCCAGCAGTTATGATACAGCGGGTTCACCCCTCCATTTT
>many|TRBJ1-2|-|TRBV25-1
CASSELYGYTF
TGTGCCAGCAGCGAGCTCTATGGCTACACCTTC
>-|TRBJ2-2|-|TRBV7-3
CASSSGFSGELFF
TGTGCCAGCAGTTCAGGGTTTTCCGGGGAGCTGTTTTTT
>few|TRBJ2-5|TRBD1|TRBV2
CASSPSRDRAETQYF
TGTGCCAGCAGTCCGTCCCGGGACAGGGCCGAGACCCAGTACTTC
>many|TRBJ2-1|-|TRBV5-1
CASQTTGGKGQFF
TGCGCCAGCCAGACTACTGGGGGGAAAGGGCAGTTCTTC
>-|TRBJ2-3|-|TRBV2
CASSEILVVLSTDTQYF
TGTGCCAGCAGTGAAATATTGGTGGTTCTAAGCACAGATACGCAGTATTTT
>many|TRBJ2-1|TRBD2|TRBV5-6
CASSYRTSGRYNEQFF
TGTGCCAGCAGCTACCGGACTAGCGGGAGGTACAATGAGCAGTTCTTC
>many|TRBJ2-1|TRBD2|TRBV5-1
CASSLALGLAPYNEQFF
TGCGCCAGCAGCTTGGCCCTCGGACTAGCCCCCTACAATGAGCAGTTCTTC
>few|TRBJ2-3|TRBD2|TRBV7-2
CASTYPSGRLTDTQYF
TGTGCCAGCACCTACCCCAGCGGGAGGTTAACAGATACGCAGTATTTT
>many|TRBJ1-6|-|TRBV14
CASSQAGYNSPLHF
TGTGCCAGCAGCCAAGCTGGGTATAATTCACCCCTCCACTTT
>many|TRBJ2-3|-|TRBV5-1
CASSDGLRRGDTQYF
TGCGCCAGCAGCGACGGACTCCGTAGGGGAGATACGCAGTATTTT
>many|TRBJ1-5|-|TRBV7-8
CASSLAPGRGQPQHF
TGTGCCAGCAGCTTAGCGCCAGGGAGGGGTCAGCCCCAGCATTTT